The clone carrying this TCR beta chain was detected a few times. This sample was included in a study of technical replicates of blood from several donors. This CDR3 contains 14 residues. Trimming removed 1 base from V and 4 bases from J, with 10 bases in between. Per the germline V gene, CDR1 is SGHTA and CDR2 is FQGNSA. The data were produced by immunoSEQ multiplex PCR, yet TCRdb's version contains in-frame clones alone and is incomplete. The sample has 58,000 or so clones, 75% to 90% seen once; the top ten hold 4.5% to 5.5%. The receptor's source is a human donor in good health. Some clones in this sample may be carry-over from other donors' samples. V gene TRBV7-2 combines with J gene TRBJ1-2; the D is unclear. Sequenced input: PBMCs. The CDR3 loop reads CASSLGTFPYGYTF. In DNA, the CDR3 is TGTGCCAGCAGCTTAGGGACTTTCCCCTATGGCTACACCTTC.